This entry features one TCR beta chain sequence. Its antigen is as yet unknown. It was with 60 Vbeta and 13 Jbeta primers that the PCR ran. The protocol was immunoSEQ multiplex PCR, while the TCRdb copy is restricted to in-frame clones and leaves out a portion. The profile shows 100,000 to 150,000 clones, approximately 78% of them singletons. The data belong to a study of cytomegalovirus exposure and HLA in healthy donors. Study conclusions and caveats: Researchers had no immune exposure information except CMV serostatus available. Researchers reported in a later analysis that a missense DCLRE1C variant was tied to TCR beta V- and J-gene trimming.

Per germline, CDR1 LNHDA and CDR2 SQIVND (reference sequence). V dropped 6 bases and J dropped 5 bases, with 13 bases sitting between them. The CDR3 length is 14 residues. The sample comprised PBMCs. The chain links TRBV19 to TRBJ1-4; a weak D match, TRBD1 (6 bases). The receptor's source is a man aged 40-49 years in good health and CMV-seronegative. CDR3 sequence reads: CASRLQGSNEKLFF. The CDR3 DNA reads TGTGCCAGTAGGCTACAGGGTTCCAATGAAAAACTGTTTTTT.